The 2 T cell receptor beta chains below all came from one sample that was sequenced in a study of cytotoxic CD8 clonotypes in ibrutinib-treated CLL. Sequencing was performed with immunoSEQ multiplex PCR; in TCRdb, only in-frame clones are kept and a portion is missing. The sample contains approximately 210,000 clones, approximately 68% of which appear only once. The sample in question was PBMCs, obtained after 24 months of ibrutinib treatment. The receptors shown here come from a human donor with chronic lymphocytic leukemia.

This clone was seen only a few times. DNA for the CDR3: TGTGCCAGCAGCTCTGGAGAGGGCTATGGCTACACCTTC. This gives the protein CASSSGEGYGYTF. The chain combines TRBV7-9 with TRBJ1-2; D is ambiguous. V lost 4 bases to trimming and J lost 4 bases, with 10 bases between them. Germline lookup yields CDR1 SEHNR and CDR2 FQNEAQ (reference sequence). This CDR3 is built from 13 residues. Variable domain in full (rest from reference TRBV7-9 and TRBJ1-2): DTGVSQNPRHKITKRGQNVTFRCDPISEHNRLYWYRQTLGQGPEFLTYFQNEAQLEKSRLLSDRFSAERPKGSFSTLEIQRTEQGDSAMYLCASSSGEGYGYTFGSGTRLTVV.

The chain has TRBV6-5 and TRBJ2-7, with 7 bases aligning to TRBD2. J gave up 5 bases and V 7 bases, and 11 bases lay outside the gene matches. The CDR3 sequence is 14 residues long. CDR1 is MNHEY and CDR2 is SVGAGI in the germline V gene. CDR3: CASTPRVGRDEQYF. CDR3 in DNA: TGTGCCAGCACCCCCCGTGTAGGGAGGGACGAGCAGTACTTC.